What follows are 27 T cell receptor beta chains derived from one specimen sequenced in a study of cytomegalovirus exposure and HLA in healthy donors. PCR primers comprised 60 Vbeta and 13 Jbeta primers. Generated by immunoSEQ multiplex PCR, the TCRdb table keeps only in-frame clones and is missing some. The table includes around 150,000 clones, roughly four fifths detected once. What was sequenced was PBMCs. The origin of the receptors is a man between 45 and 60 years old in good health and CMV-seropositive.

CDR3 region: CASSTTGTGSYNEQFF. The CDR3 DNA sequence: TGTGCCAGCAGCACCACCGGGACAGGGTCCTACAATGAGCAGTTCTTC. This chain joins TRBV21-1 and TRBJ2-1; no check of the table's D call, TRBD1, against the DNA was made. TRBV21-1 is a pseudogene locus. The CDR3 has 16 residues.

Remarks on this clone: Sequence at one end of the junction differs from germline and may be a read error. The CDR3 loop is CASSLDPSSGANVLTF. CDR3 DNA: TGTGCCAGCAGTTTGGACCCCAGCTCTGGGGCCAACGTCCTGACTTTC. The V and J genes are TRBV5-4 and TRBJ2-6, with unresolved D. The CDR3 spans 16 residues. The germline gives CDR1 SGHNT, CDR2 YYREEE (reference sequence).

The gene calls are TRBV6-6 and TRBJ1-1; TRBD1 might be the D (5 bases). Between the trimmed V and J ends, which lost 2 bases and 1 base, there was a span of 14 bases. The CDR3 totals 16 residues. CDR1 and CDR2 from the germline V gene are MNHNY and SVGAGI (reference sequence). The CDR3 nucleotides are TGTGCCAGCAGTTACAAAAGGCGGGGGGGGAACACTGAAGCTTTCTTT. Protein product: CASSYKRRGGNTEAFF.

The rearrangement joins TRBV30 to TRBJ2-1; 7 bases fit TRBD2. The CDR3 totals 12 residues. The germline V gene has CDR1 GTSNPN and CDR2 SVGIG (reference sequence). Trimming cost V 3 bases and J 9 bases; bases outside gene matches: 5. This chain's CDR3 is CAWRLIAGEQFF. The CDR3 DNA is TGTGCCTGGAGACTAATAGCGGGTGAGCAGTTCTTC.

V gene TRBV2 combines with J gene TRBJ1-1; D ambiguous. Germline CDR1 and CDR2: SNHLY and FYNNEI. This CDR3 spans 14 amino acids. V lost 1 base and J lost 0, with 6 bases in between. DNA of the CDR3: TGTGCCAGCAGTGAAGGGGCTCTGAACACTGAAGCTTTCTTT. Encoded protein: CASSEGALNTEAFF. The entire variable domain, with the rest obtained from reference TRBV2 and TRBJ1-1, is as follows: EPEVTQTPSHQVTQMGQEVILRCVPISNHLYFYWYRQILGQKVEFLVSFYNNEISEKSEIFDDQFSVERPDGSNFTLKIRSTKLEDSAMYFCASSEGALNTEAFFGQGTRLTVV.

This rearrangement joins TRBV7-6 to TRBJ2-3; D remains ambiguous. The CDR3 has 15 residues. Between the trimmed V and J ends, which lost 1 base and 4 bases, there was a span of 12 bases. CDR1 is SGHVS, CDR2 FNYEAQ, per germline. The CDR3 protein is CASSLGLRGADTQYF. DNA for the CDR3: TGTGCCAGCAGCTTAGGTCTAAGAGGCGCAGATACGCAGTATTTT.

The rearrangement links TRBV4-3 to TRBJ1-5; a possible D gene is TRBD1 (5 bases). Trimming took 1 base from V and 2 from J, leaving 15 bases between them. The length of the CDR3 is 17 residues. Germline-derived CDR1 and CDR2 are LGHNA and YSLEER. The DNA for the CDR3 is TGCGCCAGCAGCCAAGCCTTGGGGGGGATCGGCAATCAGCCCCAGCATTTT. It is translated as CASSQALGGIGNQPQHF.

The rearrangement joins TRBV19 to TRBJ1-5; D is perhaps TRBD1 (5 bases). V was clipped by 3 bases and J by 5 bases, with 8 bases between them. This CDR3 spans 13 amino acids. The V gene's germline CDR1 is LNHDA and CDR2 SQIVND (reference sequence). The CDR3 coding sequence is TGTGCCAGTAGTATTAGGGGCGATCAGCCCCAGCATTTT. This codes for CASSIRGDQPQHF.

The chain recombines TRBV30 with TRBJ1-2; D is undetermined. CDR3 length: 13 amino acids. Germline assignment: CDR1 GTSNPN and CDR2 SVGIG (reference sequence). V lost 2 bases and J 8 bases, leaving 15 bases between the germline ends. CDR3 nucleotides: TGTGCCTGGAGTCCCGGGTCTTCCTGGGGCTACACCTTC. It specifies CAWSPGSSWGYTF.

The gene calls are TRBV5-4 and TRBJ2-3; 7 bases map to TRBD1. Looked up from germline, CDR1 is SGHNT and CDR2 is YYREEE (reference sequence). The CDR3 has 15 residues. With V trimmed by 5 bases and J by 2 bases, 8 bases remained unmatched. The CDR3 here is CASRPTGTDTDTQYF. The CDR3 DNA follows: TGTGCCAGCAGACCAACCGGGACAGACACAGATACGCAGTATTTT.

The rearrangement joins TRBV18 to TRBJ1-5; D is ambiguous. Trimming removed 6 bases from V and 4 bases from J, with 7 bases in between. CDR1 KGHSH and CDR2 LQKENI come from the germline V gene. The CDR3 sequence is 12 residues long. In DNA, the CDR3 is TGTGCCAGCTCGGCGGCTAATCAGCCCCAGCATTTT. It yields the protein CASSAANQPQHF.

This sequence joins TRBV5-1 and TRBJ2-7; tentatively, D is TRBD1 (6 bases). The CDR3 totals 14 residues. Trimming shortened V by 1 base and J by 2 bases, and 10 bases separated the two germline ends. Germline loops: CDR1 SGHRS, CDR2 YFSETQ. CDR3 sequence reads: CASSLTGFPYEQYF. CDR3 coding DNA: TGCGCCAGCAGCTTGACAGGGTTCCCCTACGAGCAGTACTTC.

The chain links TRBV10-3 to TRBJ2-3, with 7 bases identical to TRBD1. This CDR3 region has 14 residues. V lost 2 bases to trimming and J lost 6 bases; unmatched junction nucleotides: 5. Germline assignment: CDR1 ENHRY and CDR2 SYGVKD. CDR3 protein: CAISEPGGVDTQYF. CDR3 sequence (DNA): TGTGCCATCAGTGAGCCAGGGGGTGTGGATACGCAGTATTTT.

The chain uses TRBV7-8 and TRBJ2-7, with 7 nucleotides matching TRBD2. V was pared by 5 bases and J by 4 bases, with 8 bases of the junction left unmatched. CDR1 and CDR2 (germline): SGHVS, FQNEAQ. The CDR3 totals 14 residues. CDR3 in DNA: TGTGCCAGCAGCCAAGCGGGATCGCCTTACGAGCAGTACTTC. Its translation: CASSQAGSPYEQYF. Drawing the rest from reference TRBV7-8 and TRBJ2-7, the complete variable domain is GAGVSQSPRYKVAKRGQDVALRCDPISGHVSLFWYQQALGQGPEFLTYFQNEAQLDKSGLPSDRFFAERPEGSVSTLKIQRTQQEDSAVYLCASSQAGSPYEQYFGPGTRLTVT.

The chain is built from TRBV30 and TRBJ1-5; a possible D gene is TRBD1 (5 bases). Per the germline V gene, CDR1 is GTSNPN and CDR2 is SVGIG (reference sequence). The germline V and J ends were trimmed by 1 base and 3 bases, with 10 bases remaining between them. The CDR3 totals 14 residues. The CDR3 region is CAWSADTINQPQHF. The DNA of the CDR3 is TGTGCCTGGAGTGCGGACACAATCAATCAGCCCCAGCATTTT.

The rearrangement links TRBV6-1 to TRBJ1-5, with D possibly TRBD1 on 5 matching bases. The CDR3 runs 14 residues. In germline, CDR1 is MNHNS, CDR2 SASEGT. Trimming pared 2 bases from V and 6 bases from J, leaving 11 bases between. Here the CDR3 reads CASSEFGGTQPQHF. CDR3 in DNA: TGTGCCAGCAGTGAATTCGGGGGGACTCAGCCCCAGCATTTT.

The chain uses TRBV5-8 and TRBJ1-4; no definite D call. The CDR3 contains 15 residues. The germline CDR1 and CDR2 sequences are SGHTS and YDEGEE. Trimming took 0 bases from V and 1 from J, leaving 7 bases between them. CDR3 nucleotides: TGTGCCAGCAGCTTGGCCGGGTTAACTAATGAAAAACTGTTTTTT. Its translation: CASSLAGLTNEKLFF.

This clone occurred once. CDR3 bases: TGTGCCATCAGTGGAGGGACAGAGGGTGAAAAACTGTTTTTT. This codes for CAISGGTEGEKLFF. The chain uses TRBV10-3 and TRBJ1-4; 7 nucleotides line up with TRBD1. CDR1 and CDR2 (germline): ENHRY, SYGVKD. The J segment lost 7 bases and the V segment lost 4 bases, leaving 6 bases of the junction unmatched. The CDR3 has 14 residues.

The chain has TRBV29-1 and TRBJ2-5; D remains unclear. The CDR3 runs to 12 residues. CDR1 and CDR2 from the germline V gene are SQVTM and ANQGSEA. Trimming pared 6 bases from V and 2 bases from J, leaving 10 bases between. The CDR3: CSVPTLQETQYF. The CDR3 DNA is TGCAGCGTACCGACATTACAAGAGACCCAGTACTTC.

V usage is TRBV5-1 and J usage is TRBJ2-5, with TRBD2 matching 9 bases. In germline, CDR1 is SGHRS, CDR2 YFSETQ. V trimming: 4 bases; J trimming: 4 bases; junction bases outside the gene matches: 2. This CDR3 is built from 13 residues. CDR3 protein: CASSALAGETQYF. Here the CDR3 DNA reads TGCGCCAGCAGCGCACTAGCGGGAGAGACCCAGTACTTC.

The rearrangement uses TRBV15 and TRBJ1-1, with D hard to call. Trimming removed 5 bases at V and 4 bases at J, with 17 bases between. The CDR3 totals 15 residues. Germline values: CDR1 LNHNV, CDR2 YYDKDF (reference sequence). CDR3 sequence: CATSALPWEATEAFF. In DNA form, the CDR3 reads TGTGCCACCAGCGCGCTGCCGTGGGAGGCCACTGAAGCTTTCTTT.

V gene TRBV9 combines with J gene TRBJ2-1, with 7 bases that match TRBD2. CDR1 is SGDLS and CDR2 is YYNGEE in the germline V gene. This CDR3 is 16 amino acids long. The V segment lost 5 bases and the J segment 2 bases; nucleotides outside the gene matches: 10. The CDR3 DNA sequence: TGTGCCAGCAGTTTAATAGCGGGCCAAGCCTACAATGAGCAGTTCTTC. Amino acids: CASSLIAGQAYNEQFF.

This rearrangement joins TRBV12-5 to TRBJ1-2; D possibly corresponds to TRBD1 (6 bases). The CDR3 extends over 13 amino acids. CDR1 is LGHNT and CDR2 is FRNRAP in the germline V gene. Trimming removed 1 base at V and 3 bases at J, with 6 bases between. The DNA for the CDR3 is TGTGCTAGTGGTTTGGACAGGGACTATGGCTACACCTTC. Amino acids: CASGLDRDYGYTF.

The chain links TRBV7-7 to TRBJ2-1; 12 nucleotides match TRBD2. This CDR3 is 16 amino acids long. Germline-derived CDR1 and CDR2 are SSHAT and FNYEAQ (reference sequence). Trimming took 1 base from V and 9 from J; bases not matched to a gene: 7. The CDR3 sequence is CASSLGLAGGLAEQFF. DNA of the CDR3: TGTGCCAGCAGCTTAGGTCTAGCGGGGGGGCTTGCTGAGCAGTTCTTC.

The chain links TRBV9 to TRBJ2-1; 8 nucleotides align to TRBD2. The J segment lost 1 base and the V segment lost 5 bases, leaving 5 bases of the junction unmatched. The CDR3 consists of 15 residues. Per germline, CDR1 SGDLS and CDR2 YYNGEE. The CDR3 here is CASSYSGESYNEQFF. CDR3 nucleotides: TGTGCCAGCAGTTATAGCGGGGAGTCCTACAATGAGCAGTTCTTC.

The chain couples TRBV2 to TRBJ1-5, with D possibly being TRBD1 (5 bases). Trimming removed 7 bases at V and 5 bases at J, with 12 bases between. From germline, CDR1 is SNHLY and CDR2 FYNNEI. The CDR3 contains 13 residues. The CDR3 protein is CASMGWGDQPQHF. CDR3 coding DNA: TGTGCCAGCATGGGTTGGGGCGATCAGCCCCAGCATTTT.

The V and J genes are TRBV7-2 and TRBJ1-1; D ambiguous. Germline CDR1 SGHTA, CDR2 FQGNSA. The CDR3 has 13 residues. V lost 1 base, J lost 4 bases, and 7 bases lay in between. CDR3: CASSLGGSTEAFF. In DNA, the CDR3 is TGTGCCAGCAGCTTAGGAGGGTCCACTGAAGCTTTCTTT.